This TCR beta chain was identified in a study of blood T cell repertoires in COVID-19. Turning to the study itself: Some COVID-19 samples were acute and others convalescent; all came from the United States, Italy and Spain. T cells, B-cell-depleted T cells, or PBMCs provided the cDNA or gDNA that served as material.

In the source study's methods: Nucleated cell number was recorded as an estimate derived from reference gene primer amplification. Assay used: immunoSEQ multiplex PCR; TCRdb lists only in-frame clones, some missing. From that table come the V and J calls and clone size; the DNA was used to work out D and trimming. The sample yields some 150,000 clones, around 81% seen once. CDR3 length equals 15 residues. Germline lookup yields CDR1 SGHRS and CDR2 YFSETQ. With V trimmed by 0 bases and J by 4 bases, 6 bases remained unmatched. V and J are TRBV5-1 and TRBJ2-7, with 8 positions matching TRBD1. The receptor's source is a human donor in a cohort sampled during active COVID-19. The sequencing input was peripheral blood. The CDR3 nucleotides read TGCGCCAGCAGCTTGGCGGCAGGGGGCTCGTACGAGCAGTACTTC. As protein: CASSLAAGGSYEQYF.